The 25 T cell receptor beta chains below come from one sample, sequenced in a study of cytomegalovirus exposure and HLA in healthy donors (dated by TCRdb to the late 2010s). To prepare the library, the immunoSEQ multiplex PCR assay was applied. A mixture of 60 forward primers for TCR Vbeta segments and 13 reverse primers for TCR Jbeta segments was used in the multiplex PCR. The clones in this table, taken by TCRdb from immuneACCESS, are in-frame only. Not every clone is retained; where verified, under half of the shortfall comes from an unresolved V gene, and the cause of the rest is unknown. The sample table contains about 150,000 clones; only one count was recorded for 70% to 90% of them. Roughly 5.5% of the sample is in the top ten clones. Material: PBMCs. All receptors derive from a woman aged 40-49 years in good health and CMV-seropositive.

This chain connects TRBV10-2 to TRBJ2-7, with 8 positions matching TRBD1. Germline V lookup: CDR1 WSHSY, CDR2 SAAADI. This CDR3 comprises 15 residues. Unmatched junction bases numbered 12, after V lost 5 bases and J lost 6 bases. The CDR3 bases are TGCGCCAGCAGTCACTCAGGGGGCCTCCATTCCGAGCAGTACTTC. Translated, it gives CASSHSGGLHSEQYF.

The chain couples TRBV30 to TRBJ2-5; 8 bases fit TRBD1. The CDR3 runs 12 residues. The ends lost 6 bases at V and 7 bases at J; junction bases unmatched: 7. The germline gives CDR1 GTSNPN, CDR2 SVGIG (reference sequence). CDR3 region: CACDRGPRTQYF. For the CDR3, the DNA is TGTGCCTGCGACAGGGGTCCGCGGACCCAGTACTTC.

The chain has TRBV28 and TRBJ1-2; D unresolved. Germline V gene sequence: CDR1 MDHEN, CDR2 SYDVKM. V shed 2 bases and J shed 7 bases, with 17 bases lying between them. This CDR3 has 15 residues. CDR3 protein: CASSLRRTSGLGYTF. The CDR3 DNA reads TGTGCCAGCAGTTTACGAAGGACCAGCGGCCTTGGCTACACCTTC.

The chain joins TRBV18 to TRBJ2-3, with D tentatively TRBD1 (6 bases). Germline loops: CDR1 KGHSH, CDR2 LQKENI. CDR3 length: 15 residues. Trimming took 3 bases from V and 0 from J, leaving 10 bases between them. The CDR3 DNA follows: TGTGCCAGCTCACCTTTAACAGGGAGCACAGATACGCAGTATTTT. It is translated as CASSPLTGSTDTQYF.

CDR3 in amino acids: CASSIGGRYTEAFF. The DNA for the CDR3 is TGTGCCAGCAGTATCGGGGGAAGATACACTGAAGCTTTCTTT. The rearrangement joins TRBV25-1 to TRBJ1-1; D possibly corresponds to TRBD1 (5 bases). Germline V gene lookup returns CDR1 MGHDK and CDR2 SYGVNS. The CDR3 extends over 14 amino acids. Trimming removed 5 bases at V and 3 bases at J, with 13 bases between. Based on the CDR3 plus reference TRBV25-1 and TRBJ1-1, the full variable domain is EADIYQTPRYLVIGTGKKITLECSQTMGHDKMYWYQQDPGMELHLIHYSYGVNSTEKGDLSSESTVSRIRTEHFPLTLESARPSHTSQYLCASSIGGRYTEAFFGQGTRLTVV.

This chain connects TRBV2 to TRBJ1-5; D possibly corresponds to TRBD1 (6 bases). The CDR3 loop spans 15 amino acids. Germline V gene data show CDR1 as SNHLY and CDR2 as FYNNEI. V was clipped by 1 base and J by 5 bases, with 12 bases between them. The CDR3 is CASSEEQGKYQPQHF. The CDR3 coding sequence is TGTGCCAGCAGTGAAGAACAGGGTAAATATCAGCCCCAGCATTTT. The entire variable domain, with the rest obtained from reference TRBV2 and TRBJ1-5, is as follows: EPEVTQTPSHQVTQMGQEVILRCVPISNHLYFYWYRQILGQKVEFLVSFYNNEISEKSEIFDDQFSVERPDGSNFTLKIRSTKLEDSAMYFCASSEEQGKYQPQHFGDGTRLSIL.

The rearrangement uses TRBV6-6 and TRBJ2-7; a possible D gene is TRBD1 (5 bases). In germline, CDR1 is MNHNY, CDR2 SVGAGI (reference sequence). The CDR3 extends over 12 amino acids. V was pared by 7 bases and J by 4 bases, with 11 bases between. The CDR3 spells CASTSQGYEQYF. The CDR3 coding sequence is TGTGCCAGCACTTCCCAGGGTTACGAGCAGTACTTC.

This clone was observed a few times. The chain is built from TRBV6-5 and TRBJ2-3; D uncertain. The CDR3 runs 15 residues. V dropped 0 bases and J dropped 4 bases, with 11 bases sitting between them. Germline CDR1 is MNHEY and CDR2 is SVGAGI. CDR3 nucleotide sequence: TGTGCCAGCAGTTACTCTAATCGAGGTGCAGATACGCAGTATTTT. Encoded protein: CASSYSNRGADTQYF.

The V call is TRBV7-8, the J call TRBJ2-3, with D perhaps matching TRBD1 (5 bases). V dropped 5 bases and J dropped 1 base, with 16 bases sitting between them. This CDR3 is 16 amino acids long. Germline-derived CDR1 and CDR2 are SGHVS and FQNEAQ. CDR3 nucleotides: TGTGCCAGCAGCGTAATGGGGCCCAGCGGCACAGATACGCAGTATTTT. Amino acids: CASSVMGPSGTDTQYF.

V gene TRBV9 combines with J gene TRBJ1-1, with D perhaps TRBD1 (6 bases). Germline loops: CDR1 SGDLS, CDR2 YYNGEE. Trimming shortened V by 0 bases and J by 6 bases, and 12 bases separated the two germline ends. The CDR3 has 14 amino acids. The CDR3 is CASSVAWGGPEAFF. CDR3 in DNA: TGTGCCAGCAGCGTAGCTTGGGGGGGGCCTGAAGCTTTCTTT.

In this sample, this clone turned up many times. The J gene is TRBJ2-7, the V gene TRBV6-1, with D perhaps matching TRBD2 (6 bases). V shed 8 bases and J shed 0 bases, with 11 bases lying between them. CDR1 and CDR2 (germline): MNHNS, SASEGT. CDR3 size: 13 residues. The CDR3 is CASQTGSSYEQYF. For the CDR3, the DNA is TGTGCCAGCCAAACCGGGAGCTCCTACGAGCAGTACTTC.

The chain recombines TRBV11-2 with TRBJ1-5; possibly TRBD1 for D (5 bases). The CDR3 loop spans 13 amino acids. V shed 0 bases and J shed 10 bases, with 10 bases lying between them. Germline V gene data show CDR1 as SGHAT and CDR2 as FQNNGV. The CDR3 sequence: CASSLDPDTPQHF. The CDR3 region has the DNA TGTGCCAGCAGCTTAGATCCGGACACACCCCAGCATTTT.

This rearrangement joins TRBV5-1 to TRBJ2-3, with TRBD1 identical over 7 bases. The ends lost 2 bases at V and 2 bases at J; junction bases unmatched: 5. The CDR3 loop spans 15 amino acids. Germline CDR1 and CDR2: SGHRS and YFSETQ. CDR3 DNA: TGCGCCAGCAGCTTACAGACAGGGTTCACAGATACGCAGTATTTT. Translated: CASSLQTGFTDTQYF.

This clone was observed a single time. The chain joins TRBV9 to TRBJ2-2, with a weak D call TRBD2 (5 bases). The CDR3 runs to 15 residues. V was pared by 4 bases and J by 7 bases, with 17 bases between. CDR1 is SGDLS, CDR2 YYNGEE, per germline. CDR3 protein: CASSPREGINGELFF. The CDR3 nucleotides are TGTGCCAGCAGCCCCCGGGAAGGGATAAACGGGGAGCTGTTTTTT.

The J gene is TRBJ2-7, the V gene TRBV7-6, with D uncertain. Trimming took off 0 bases at V and 5 bases at J, with 8 bases between the two ends. The CDR3 loop spans 13 amino acids. Germline loops: CDR1 SGHVS, CDR2 FNYEAQ. The CDR3 DNA sequence: TGTGCCAGCAGCTTAGCTGGCCGTCACGAGCAGTACTTC. Translation: CASSLAGRHEQYF.

This rearrangement joins TRBV4-1 to TRBJ2-2; unclear D gene. The length of the CDR3 is 15 residues. Germline loops: CDR1 MGHRA, CDR2 YSYEKL. Trimming pared 4 bases from V and 6 bases from J, leaving 15 bases between. The CDR3 DNA reads as TGCGCCAGCAGCCGGCACGACTTCGGTTCCGGGGAGCTGTTTTTT. Protein sequence: CASSRHDFGSGELFF.

The V call is TRBV4-1, the J call TRBJ1-5, with a tentative D call TRBD1 (6 bases). The germline V gene has CDR1 MGHRA and CDR2 YSYEKL. The CDR3 totals 16 residues. The germline V and J ends were trimmed by 1 base and 3 bases, with 13 bases remaining between them. The CDR3 is CASSQASGQFNQPQHF. In DNA form, the CDR3 reads TGCGCCAGCAGCCAAGCGTCCGGACAGTTCAATCAGCCCCAGCATTTT.

This rearrangement joins TRBV6-5 to TRBJ2-2; 12 nucleotides align to TRBD1. Trimming removed 8 bases from V and 9 bases from J; junction bases left unmatched: 4. This CDR3 is 13 amino acids long. The V gene's germline CDR1 is MNHEY and CDR2 SVGAGI. The CDR3 bases are TGTGCCAGCGCGGGACAGGGGGCTCGGGAGCTGTTTTTT. It is translated as CASAGQGARELFF.

Details on this clone: Other DNA sequences of this sample code for an identical CDR3. V gene TRBV27 combines with J gene TRBJ2-5; D uncertain. This CDR3 has 12 residues. Deletions cut 5 bases from V and 2 bases from J, with 6 bases between. Germline V gene data show CDR1 as MNHEY and CDR2 as SMNVEV (reference sequence). In DNA, the CDR3 is TGTGCCAGCAGTCCCACACAAGAGACCCAGTACTTC. Translating gives CASSPTQETQYF.

This clone showed up just once. The same CDR3 also results from other DNA sequences found in this sample. This sequence joins TRBV2 and TRBJ1-1; D might be TRBD1 (5 bases). The V end was cut by 1 base, the J end by 3 bases, with 12 bases between. Germline-derived CDR1 and CDR2 are SNHLY and FYNNEI. This CDR3 contains 15 residues. CDR3 sequence (DNA): TGTGCCAGCAGTGAAGTGGCGGGGCCCTACACTGAAGCTTTCTTT. Translation gives CASSEVAGPYTEAFF.

The chain combines TRBV10-3 with TRBJ2-5; 9 bases are shared with TRBD2. The CDR3 covers 15 residues. Germline-derived CDR1 and CDR2 are ENHRY and SYGVKD. V shed 10 bases, J shed 2 bases, and the junction held 11 bases outside the gene matches. CDR3 DNA: TGTGCCAGTGCGATAGCGGGAGTCGGGCAAGAGACCCAGTACTTC. As protein: CASAIAGVGQETQYF.

This chain links TRBV19 with TRBJ1-1; D may be TRBD1 (5 bases). V was cut by 4 bases and J by 2 bases, with 8 bases left in between. This CDR3 is 13 amino acids long. CDR1 and CDR2 (germline): LNHDA, SQIVND (reference sequence). CDR3 loop: CASSTTGNTEAFF. The CDR3 DNA reads as TGTGCCAGTAGTACCACAGGAAACACTGAAGCTTTCTTT.

The rearrangement uses TRBV27 and TRBJ1-1; a possible D gene is TRBD1 (6 bases). The CDR3 has 14 amino acids. Trimming removed 3 bases at V and 6 bases at J, with 14 bases between. Looked up from germline, CDR1 is MNHEY and CDR2 is SMNVEV (reference sequence). As DNA, the CDR3 is TGTGCCAGCAGTTTTTCCAGACAGGCCTCTGAAGCTTTCTTT. Its translation is CASSFSRQASEAFF.

This clone was found a few times. This chain connects TRBV7-3 to TRBJ2-3; 11 bases fit TRBD2. Germline V lookup: CDR1 SGHTA, CDR2 FQGTGA. CDR3 length: 15 amino acids. With V trimmed by 5 bases and J by 2 bases, 3 bases remained unmatched. As DNA, the CDR3 is TGTGCCAGCAGCAAACTAGCGGGAGACACAGATACGCAGTATTTT. Translating gives CASSKLAGDTDTQYF.

The chain employs TRBV6-1 and TRBJ2-7, with 12 bases matching TRBD2. The CDR3 length is 15 residues. CDR1 MNHNS and CDR2 SASEGT come from the germline V gene. V was clipped by 8 bases and J by 5 bases; unmatched bases: 10. The CDR3 DNA sequence: TGTGCCAGCCATAAGACTAGCGGGAGTTCCCACGAGCAGTACTTC. This codes for CASHKTSGSSHEQYF.